This T cell receptor beta chain was recorded in a study of blood T cell repertoires in COVID-19. On the study more broadly: Italy, Spain and the United States were the sources of the convalescent and acute COVID-19 samples. Sources were T cells, B-cell-depleted T cells, or PBMCs; the material itself was cDNA or gDNA.

Original analysis: Amplification of reference gene primers was used by the study to estimate nucleated cell counts. Profiling relied on immunoSEQ multiplex PCR, and the TCRdb table lists in-frame clones only, not all of them. V and J calls and clone size are copied from that table; D and trimming were computed from the DNA. The data contain about 250,000 clones, roughly 84% of them singletons. V lost 3 bases, J lost 14 bases, and 23 bases lay in between. The CDR3 totals 14 residues. Germline loops: CDR1 GTSNPN, CDR2 SVGIG (reference sequence). The sequence came from a man aged 50-59 years with active or convalescent COVID-19. Sequences were obtained from peripheral blood. The rearrangement joins TRBV30 to TRBJ2-1; a weak D match, TRBD2 (6 bases). CDR3 protein: CAWRAFRDSPVEFF. The CDR3, as DNA: TGTGCCTGGAGGGCCTTCCGGGACTCCCCAGTTGAGTTCTTC.